This passage covers 19 T cell receptor beta chains from one sample sequenced in a study of OX40 agonist ivuxolimab in advanced cancers. Profiling relied on immunoSEQ multiplex PCR, and the TCRdb table lists in-frame clones only, not all of them. Of roughly 34,000 clones in the sample, 75% to 90% are singletons; the top ten hold 9.5% to 15%. The source material was CD4+ or CD8+ T cells sorted from blood, sampled in a trial of the OX40 agonist ivuxolimab. The receptors stem from an adult with an advanced solid tumor such as melanoma, head and neck, liver or kidney cancer.

The chain couples TRBV7-9 to TRBJ2-2; 14 nucleotides agree with TRBD2. This CDR3 is 17 amino acids long. V shed 4 bases and J 2 bases; nucleotides not matched to a gene: 3. Germline-derived CDR1 and CDR2 are SEHNR and FQNEAQ (reference sequence). The CDR3 nucleotides read TGTGCCAGCAGCTCGGGACTAGCGGGAGCAAACACCGGGGAGCTGTTTTTT. It yields the protein CASSSGLAGANTGELFF.

This clone was counted a single time. The chain links TRBV4-3 to TRBJ2-3; D may be TRBD2 (5 bases). The CDR3 runs 15 residues. V was trimmed by 0 bases and J by 2 bases, leaving 9 bases between them. Germline values: CDR1 LGHNA, CDR2 YSLEER. The CDR3 sequence is CASSQEDSSTDTQYF. The CDR3 DNA is TGCGCCAGCAGCCAAGAGGACTCCTCCACAGATACGCAGTATTTT.

The genes are TRBV6-1 and TRBJ2-7; TRBD1 agrees at 10 bases. Germline V CDR1 and CDR2: MNHNS, SASEGT. After removal of 0 bases from V and 4 bases from J, the junction contained 6 bases not matched to a gene. The CDR3 extends over 16 amino acids. The CDR3 region is CASSEADRGPRYEQYF. CDR3 DNA sequence: TGTGCCAGCAGTGAAGCTGACAGGGGGCCGAGATACGAGCAGTACTTC.

The chain joins TRBV4-3 to TRBJ2-7; D call uncertain. Trimming took 4 bases from V and 0 from J, leaving 13 bases between them. The CDR3 is made up of 15 amino acids. Germline V gene sequence: CDR1 LGHNA, CDR2 YSLEER. CDR3 sequence: CASSPDGGSSYEQYF. The CDR3 DNA reads as TGCGCCAGCAGCCCGGACGGTGGAAGCTCCTACGAGCAGTACTTC.

This clone has a single count. This sequence joins TRBV19 and TRBJ2-5; TRBD2 is a possible D gene (6 bases). The V and J ends lost 3 bases and 1 base respectively, with 15 bases between them. The CDR3 has 16 amino acids. CDR1 LNHDA and CDR2 SQIVND come from the germline V gene (reference sequence). The CDR3 spells CASSITNGGVQETQYF. The CDR3 coding sequence is TGTGCCAGTAGTATCACCAACGGCGGGGTCCAAGAGACCCAGTACTTC.

Details on this clone: Other nucleotide sequences in the sample specify the same CDR3. The rearrangement uses TRBV11-2 and TRBJ2-5; possible D gene TRBD2, 6 bases. With 5 bases removed from V and 1 base from J, the gap between germline ends came to 11 bases. The CDR3 spans 14 residues. Germline loops: CDR1 SGHAT, CDR2 FQNNGV. CDR3 bases: TGTGCCAGCAGCCCACCGGGAGTCCAAGAGACCCAGTACTTC. Translation gives CASSPPGVQETQYF.

V and J are TRBV10-2 and TRBJ2-7, with D perhaps TRBD1 or TRBD2 (5 bases each). The V and J ends lost 1 base and 4 bases respectively, with 5 bases between them. CDR1 and CDR2 from the germline V gene are WSHSY and SAAADI. The CDR3 is made up of 12 amino acids. The CDR3 sequence: CASSEWGYEQYF. In DNA form, the CDR3 reads TGCGCCAGCAGTGAGTGGGGGTACGAGCAGTACTTC.

In DNA form, the CDR3 reads TGCGCCAGCAGCCAAGAAAAGTTCTTGGACAGAGGAGAAGCTTTCTTT. Its protein is CASSQEKFLDRGEAFF. The chain combines TRBV4-1 with TRBJ1-1; TRBD1 is a possible D gene (6 bases). The CDR3 has 16 amino acids. The V end lost 0 bases, the J end lost 8 bases, and 19 bases lay between the germline ends. Per the germline V gene, CDR1 is MGHRA and CDR2 is YSYEKL.

The chain recombines TRBV27 with TRBJ2-7; 13 bases map to TRBD2. The CDR3 loop spans 17 amino acids. The germline gives CDR1 MNHEY, CDR2 SMNVEV (reference sequence). V shed 2 bases and J 2 bases; nucleotides not matched to a gene: 6. CDR3 sequence reads: CASSLILAGGPTYEQYF. Written as DNA, the CDR3 is TGTGCCAGCAGTTTAATACTAGCGGGAGGGCCCACCTACGAGCAGTACTTC.

This chain connects TRBV29-1 to TRBJ2-1; 13 bases line up with TRBD2. V shed 6 bases and J 6 bases; nucleotides not matched to a gene: 2. CDR3 length equals 13 residues. In germline, CDR1 is SQVTM, CDR2 ANQGSEA. CDR3 sequence: CSVRLAGGNEQFF. Here the CDR3 DNA reads TGCAGCGTCCGACTAGCGGGGGGCAATGAGCAGTTCTTC.

This sequence joins TRBV13 and TRBJ2-7, with 7 positions matching TRBD1. V shed 3 bases and J 5 bases; nucleotides not matched to a gene: 7. This CDR3 region has 14 residues. Germline assignment: CDR1 PRHDT and CDR2 FYEKMQ (reference sequence). In DNA form, the CDR3 reads TGTGCCAGCAGCTTTGACAGGGCTCGCGACGAGCAGTACTTC. This encodes CASSFDRARDEQYF.

The chain employs TRBV4-3 and TRBJ1-1; no firm D call. Germline assignment: CDR1 LGHNA and CDR2 YSLEER. V was pared by 0 bases and J by 12 bases, with 17 bases between. CDR3 length: 14 amino acids. The CDR3 loop reads CASSQEFVRAATFF. The CDR3 nucleotides read TGCGCCAGCAGCCAAGAATTTGTGCGGGCGGCAACTTTCTTT.

This rearrangement joins TRBV5-6 to TRBJ2-7, with 8 bases aligning to TRBD1. V was pared by 3 bases and J by 5 bases, with 22 bases of the junction left unmatched. This CDR3 spans 19 amino acids. Germline V gene lookup returns CDR1 SGHDT and CDR2 YYEEEE. CDR3: CASSYGQGSHSMVGHEQYF. CDR3 DNA sequence: TGTGCCAGCAGCTACGGACAGGGCTCACATAGTATGGTCGGCCACGAGCAGTACTTC.

The DNA for the CDR3 is TGCGCCAGCAGCCTAAGTAGGTCGGACACTGAAGCTTTCTTT. Translated: CASSLSRSDTEAFF. The chain has TRBV4-3 and TRBJ1-1; D is undetermined. The CDR3 loop spans 14 amino acids. Trimming removed 4 bases from V and 3 bases from J, with 12 bases in between. Germline V gene sequence: CDR1 LGHNA, CDR2 YSLEER.

A word on this clone: One end of the junction is discordant with germline, which a read error may explain. The chain recombines TRBV7-9 with TRBJ1-1; D gene ambiguous. The CDR3 totals 11 residues. Germline CDR1 reads SEHNR; CDR2 reads FQNEAQ (reference sequence). As DNA, the CDR3 is TGTGCGTCTTACCTGAACACTGAAGCCTTCTTT. It translates to CASYLNTEAFF.

The chain employs TRBV4-1 and TRBJ2-3, with D perhaps matching TRBD1 or TRBD2 (5 bases each). CDR1 and CDR2 (germline): MGHRA, YSYEKL. V lost 0 bases and J lost 3, with 13 bases in between. This CDR3 comprises 16 residues. CDR3 bases: TGCGCCAGCAGCCAAGATCAGAGGGGATTAACAGATACGCAGTATTTT. This encodes CASSQDQRGLTDTQYF.

The J gene is TRBJ1-2, the V gene TRBV4-3; D unclear. V dropped 0 bases and J dropped 7 bases, with 9 bases sitting between them. The CDR3 has 13 residues. The germline CDR1 and CDR2 sequences are LGHNA and YSLEER. The CDR3: CASSQERLGGYTF. The CDR3 DNA sequence: TGCGCCAGCAGCCAAGAAAGGTTGGGTGGCTACACCTTC.

This clone was seen a few times. This chain connects TRBV7-8 to TRBJ1-6, with D possibly TRBD1 on 5 matching bases. V was trimmed by 2 bases and J by 10 bases, leaving 15 bases between them. The CDR3 runs 15 residues. In germline, CDR1 is SGHVS, CDR2 FQNEAQ. For the CDR3, the DNA is TGTGCCAGCAGCTTATACGGGGGTTCAGACTCACCCCTCCACTTT. Translated, it gives CASSLYGGSDSPLHF.

This chain joins TRBV5-4 and TRBJ2-1; D uncertain. Germline CDR1 and CDR2: SGHNT and YYREEE (reference sequence). The CDR3 covers 11 residues. Trimming left V 5 bases short and J 8 bases short, with 8 bases between. Written as DNA, the CDR3 is TGTGCCAGCAGTGTAGGCGATGAGCAGTTCTTC. Its translation is CASSVGDEQFF.